Presented here are 23 T cell receptor beta chains from one specimen sequenced in a study of blood T cell repertoires in COVID-19. Generated by immunoSEQ multiplex PCR, the TCRdb table keeps only in-frame clones and is missing some. The sample has about 350,000 clones; 65% to 90% are singletons. The sample was peripheral blood. All receptors derive from a woman aged 55 to 70 with COVID-19, enrolled during active disease.

The chain employs TRBV14 and TRBJ1-6; 7 bases are a match to TRBD1. Germline V gives CDR1 SGHDN, CDR2 FVKESK. This CDR3 region has 20 residues. Germline trimming cut 4 bases from V and 0 bases from J; bases unmatched to any gene: 15. CDR3 sequence: CASSLGWGQTRSSYNSPLHF. DNA of the CDR3: TGTGCCAGCAGCCTAGGCTGGGGACAGACTAGGAGCTCCTATAATTCACCCCTCCACTTT.

The genes are TRBV11-2 and TRBJ2-1; 10 nucleotides align to TRBD2. V lost 4 bases, J lost 9 bases, and 18 bases stayed unmatched. The CDR3 length is 18 residues. Germline CDR1 and CDR2: SGHAT and FQNNGV. CDR3 nucleotides: TGTGCCAGCAGCTCCCACGCCCAACTAGCGGGGCAAGAGGGTGAGCAGTTCTTC. It encodes CASSSHAQLAGQEGEQFF.

The J gene is TRBJ1-3, the V gene TRBV18, with TRBD1 matching over 9 bases. CDR3 size: 16 residues. V gave up 3 bases and J gave up 1 base; unmatched junction bases: 4. Germline-derived CDR1 and CDR2 are KGHSH and LQKENI. In DNA form, the CDR3 reads TGTGCCAGCTCACCTTCCGGGACAGGGTCTGGAAACACCATATATTTT. It encodes CASSPSGTGSGNTIYF.

The rearrangement joins TRBV6-6 to TRBJ2-5, with unresolved D. The V gene lost 0 bases and the J gene lost 5 bases, with 4 bases spanning the gap. The CDR3 has 12 residues. The V gene's germline CDR1 is MNHNY and CDR2 SVGAGI (reference sequence). CDR3 coding DNA: TGTGCCAGCAGTTACTCTCCGGAGACCCAGTACTTC. The encoded protein is CASSYSPETQYF.

In DNA, the CDR3 is TGTGCCAGCAGTGAAAGGAGCGGGGGGGAAAAACTAGCCAAAAACATTCAGTACTTC. Its protein is CASSERSGGEKLAKNIQYF. The chain is built from TRBV6-1 and TRBJ2-4; 10 bases match TRBD2. There are 19 residues in the CDR3. CDR1 and CDR2 (germline): MNHNS, SASEGT. Unmatched junction bases numbered 10, after V lost 2 bases and J lost 0 bases.

This sequence joins TRBV5-6 and TRBJ1-2; D is possibly TRBD1 (5 bases). Germline V gives CDR1 SGHDT, CDR2 YYEEEE. The ends were cut back, 1 base at V and 2 bases at J, with 9 bases in the middle. The CDR3 loop spans 14 amino acids. The CDR3 loop is CASSLRGANYGYTF. CDR3 DNA sequence: TGTGCCAGCAGCTTGAGGGGCGCCAACTATGGCTACACCTTC.

The J gene is TRBJ2-7, the V gene TRBV10-2; TRBD1 aligns across 8 bases. CDR1 is WSHSY and CDR2 is SAAADI in the germline V gene. This CDR3 region has 13 residues. V shed 7 bases, J shed 7 bases, and the junction held 9 bases outside the gene matches. CDR3 nucleotide sequence: TGCGCCAGCAAGGGGCAGGGGGCGCAAGAGCAGTACTTC. Translated: CASKGQGAQEQYF.

V gene TRBV5-1 combines with J gene TRBJ2-2; 8 positions match TRBD1. V lost 3 bases to trimming and J lost 3 bases; unmatched junction nucleotides: 7. Germline-derived CDR1 and CDR2 are SGHRS and YFSETQ. This CDR3 is 16 amino acids long. The CDR3 nucleotides are TGCGCCAGCAGCTCTTTTAACAGGGGGGACACCGGGGAGCTGTTTTTT. It encodes CASSSFNRGDTGELFF.

DNA of the CDR3: TGTGCCAGCAGGTCCGGGACAGGGGGCTGGAATTCACCCCTCCACTTT. Translating gives CASRSGTGGWNSPLHF. The chain employs TRBV9 and TRBJ1-6; 12 nucleotides align to TRBD1. V shed 5 bases and J 7 bases; nucleotides not matched to a gene: 7. The germline CDR1 and CDR2 sequences are SGDLS and YYNGEE. This CDR3 spans 16 amino acids.

This chain uses TRBV5-1 with TRBJ2-7; perhaps TRBD2 as D (5 bases). Looked up from germline, CDR1 is SGHRS and CDR2 is YFSETQ. This CDR3 has 14 amino acids. V was cut by 0 bases and J by 3 bases, with 10 bases left in between. This CDR3 is CASSLAPGIYEQYF. The CDR3 coding sequence is TGCGCCAGCAGCTTGGCCCCCGGGATCTACGAGCAGTACTTC.

The CDR3, as DNA: TGTGCCAGCAGTCGGACAGGGAACTACGAGCAGTACTTC. Its translation is CASSRTGNYEQYF. The chain joins TRBV6-5 to TRBJ2-7; TRBD1 aligns across 8 bases. The germline gives CDR1 MNHEY, CDR2 SVGAGI. The CDR3 extends over 13 amino acids. Trimming removed 5 bases from V and 3 bases from J; junction bases left unmatched: 3.

This clone was counted only a few times. The chain is built from TRBV19 and TRBJ1-2, with 8 bases fitting TRBD1. The germline gives CDR1 LNHDA, CDR2 SQIVND (reference sequence). V lost 10 bases to trimming and J lost 2 bases; unmatched junction nucleotides: 9. The CDR3 has 14 residues. The CDR3 DNA reads as TGTGCCACCCACGGACAGGGCGGAAACTATGGCTACACCTTC. Translating gives CATHGQGGNYGYTF.

The chain links TRBV5-5 to TRBJ1-2; D remains ambiguous. Germline CDR1 is SGHKS and CDR2 is YYEKEE (reference sequence). V gave up 3 bases and J gave up 5 bases, with 8 bases separating them. This CDR3 contains 12 residues. CDR3 region: CASSWSTYGYTF. For the CDR3, the DNA is TGTGCCAGCAGCTGGTCGACATATGGCTACACCTTC.

The count of this clone is one. The chain has TRBV7-9 and TRBJ2-5; TRBD1 agrees at 9 bases. Losses at the gene ends were 5 bases for V and 5 bases for J; bases not matched to a gene: 6. Germline CDR1 and CDR2: SEHNR and FQNEAQ (reference sequence). This CDR3 comprises 14 residues. DNA for the CDR3: TGTGCCAGCAGCCCTACAGGGGGCGGTGAGACCCAGTACTTC. Encoded protein: CASSPTGGGETQYF.

The chain is built from TRBV7-9 and TRBJ1-2; D is possibly TRBD1 (5 bases). Germline V gives CDR1 SEHNR, CDR2 FQNEAQ (reference sequence). V lost 2 bases to trimming and J lost 7 bases, with 17 bases between them. The CDR3 covers 15 residues. CDR3 sequence (DNA): TGTGCCAGCAGCTTATCCCTCGCAGGTCAGGGTGGCTACACCTTC. Translating gives CASSLSLAGQGGYTF.

The chain couples TRBV2 to TRBJ1-3; 8 nucleotides agree with TRBD1. J lost 4 bases, V lost 9 bases, and 8 bases had no gene match. This CDR3 contains 14 residues. Germline-derived CDR1 and CDR2 are SNHLY and FYNNEI. The CDR3 DNA follows: TGTGCCAGTACTCAGGACAGGGCAGGAAACACCATATATTTT. It translates to CASTQDRAGNTIYF. Full variable domain (outside the CDR3, taken from reference TRBV2 and TRBJ1-3): EPEVTQTPSHQVTQMGQEVILRCVPISNHLYFYWYRQILGQKVEFLVSFYNNEISEKSEIFDDQFSVERPDGSNFTLKIRSTKLEDSAMYFCASTQDRAGNTIYFGEGSWLTVV.

The chain is built from TRBV28 and TRBJ1-6; D call uncertain. Between the trimmed V and J ends, which lost 5 bases and 7 bases, there was a span of 15 bases. This CDR3 contains 15 residues. Germline values: CDR1 MDHEN, CDR2 SYDVKM. This CDR3 reads CASSLGRGRNSPLHF. The CDR3 coding sequence is TGTGCCAGCAGTCTCGGCCGGGGTCGGAATTCACCCCTCCACTTT.

The rearrangement joins TRBV18 to TRBJ2-7, with D possibly matching TRBD2 (5 bases). The CDR3 is made up of 15 amino acids. Germline loops: CDR1 KGHSH, CDR2 LQKENI. Trimming took 5 bases from V and 0 from J, leaving 14 bases between them. The CDR3 sequence: CASSSGSSRSYEQYF. In DNA, the CDR3 is TGTGCCAGCTCAAGCGGCTCTAGTCGCTCCTACGAGCAGTACTTC.

The genes are TRBV4-1 and TRBJ1-1; D perhaps matches TRBD1 (6 bases). Looked up from germline, CDR1 is MGHRA and CDR2 is YSYEKL. The CDR3 consists of 15 residues. The V end lost 4 bases, the J end lost 6 bases, and 18 bases lay between the germline ends. The CDR3 region is CASSPGGLKRPEAFF. CDR3 coding DNA: TGCGCCAGCAGCCCGGGGGGCCTAAAGAGACCTGAAGCTTTCTTT.

The rearrangement uses TRBV7-9 and TRBJ2-3; D perhaps matches TRBD2 (5 bases). Germline V gene sequence: CDR1 SEHNR, CDR2 FQNEAQ (reference sequence). Trimming removed 5 bases from V and 6 bases from J, with 9 bases in between. The CDR3 has 12 amino acids. CDR3 region: CASSGLGDTQYF. Written as DNA, the CDR3 is TGTGCCAGCAGCGGACTCGGGGATACGCAGTATTTT.

V is TRBV11-3 and J is TRBJ2-5, with D uncertain. The germline V and J ends were trimmed by 1 base and 0 bases, with 12 bases remaining between them. The CDR3 has 16 amino acids. Looked up from germline, CDR1 is SGHNT and CDR2 is YENEEA. CDR3 DNA: TGTGCCAGCAGCTTAGGCGAGCGCACGTACCAAGAGACCCAGTACTTC. Its protein is CASSLGERTYQETQYF.

The rearrangement links TRBV15 to TRBJ2-2; 10 nucleotides match TRBD2. The CDR3 is 16 residues long. J gave up 4 bases and V 8 bases, and 10 bases lay outside the gene matches. Germline lookup yields CDR1 LNHNV and CDR2 YYDKDF (reference sequence). CDR3 sequence (DNA): TGTGCCACCGGGGCGAGCGGGGGGGCCCGCACCGGGGAGCTGTTTTTT. Its protein product is CATGASGGARTGELFF.

V is TRBV19 and J is TRBJ1-5, with D unresolved. V shed 3 bases and J shed 5 bases, with 11 bases lying between them. This CDR3 contains 14 residues. The germline V gene has CDR1 LNHDA and CDR2 SQIVND (reference sequence). The CDR3 is CASSIWRPHQPQHF. CDR3 DNA: TGTGCCAGTAGTATTTGGAGGCCCCATCAGCCCCAGCATTTT.